The 27 T cell receptor beta chains in this list originate from one sample, sequenced in a study of blood T cells in healthy people across ages. The use of a sample-barcoded 5' primer and a J-beta primer mix characterized a second PCR of roughly 7 to 11 cycles. One entry per CDR3 protein, called by TCRdb with MiXCR from the 5' RACE reads. The sample holds fewer than 900,000 distinct CDR3 sequences, roughly 47% seen once. Material for sequencing was blood. Every receptor here comes from a woman aged 60-75 years in good health.

The sample holds many counts of this clonotype. CDR3 DNA sequence: TGCAGCGTTGTGCGGTCGGTGGGGACAGGGGTGGGCAATGAGCAGTTCTTC. Translation: CSVVRSVGTGVGNEQFF. This chain joins TRBV29-1 and TRBJ2-1; 10 bases line up with TRBD1. CDR1 SQVTM and CDR2 ANQGSEA come from the germline V gene. The V segment lost 4 bases and the J segment 6 bases; nucleotides outside the gene matches: 15. The CDR3 is 17 amino acids.

This clonotype was seen a handful of times. The genes are TRBV4-2 and TRBJ2-2; no reliable D call. V was cut by 4 bases and J by 0 bases, with 9 bases left in between. CDR1 and CDR2 from the germline V gene are LGHNA and YNFKEQ. The CDR3 runs to 15 residues. CDR3 amino acids: CASSRGEANTGELFF. The CDR3 DNA reads as TGTGCCAGCAGCCGTGGCGAGGCGAACACCGGGGAGCTGTTTTTT.

This chain links TRBV6-5 with TRBJ2-7, with 16 bases aligning to TRBD2. The CDR3 is 16 amino acids. Trimming took 6 bases from V and 7 from J; bases not matched to a gene: 9. Germline values: CDR1 MNHEY, CDR2 SVGAGI. CDR3 loop: CASSLGLAGGRNEQYF. In DNA form, the CDR3 reads TGTGCCAGCAGCTTGGGACTAGCGGGGGGGCGCAATGAGCAGTACTTC.

The chain recombines TRBV2 with TRBJ2-7, with D possibly being TRBD2 (5 bases). This CDR3 has 14 residues. From germline, CDR1 is SNHLY and CDR2 FYNNEI. The V gene lost 3 bases and the J gene lost 4 bases, with 13 bases spanning the gap. CDR3 in amino acids: CASSERAVRYEQYF. CDR3 coding DNA: TGTGCCAGCAGTGAGCGGGCGGTTAGGTACGAGCAGTACTTC.

The chain links TRBV7-8 to TRBJ1-2; 11 bases are shared with TRBD1. Per the germline V gene, CDR1 is SGHVS and CDR2 is FQNEAQ. J lost 8 bases, V lost 0 bases, and 11 bases had no gene match. The CDR3 runs 17 residues. The CDR3 here is CASSLACSGQGDEGYTF. The CDR3 region has the DNA TGTGCCAGCAGCTTAGCGTGTTCGGGACAGGGGGACGAGGGCTACACCTTC.

The chain recombines TRBV27 with TRBJ1-1; no reliable D call. Germline-derived CDR1 and CDR2 are MNHEY and SMNVEV (reference sequence). There are 14 residues in the CDR3. V shed 6 bases and J shed 3 bases, with 14 bases lying between them. The CDR3 here is CASSPNGVDTEAFF. The CDR3 DNA follows: TGTGCCAGCAGCCCTAACGGTGTCGACACTGAAGCTTTCTTT.

This clonotype showed up just a few times. This sequence joins TRBV5-1 and TRBJ1-1; possibly TRBD1 for D (5 bases). CDR3 length: 15 amino acids. V lost 0 bases, J lost 1 base, and 10 bases lay in between. CDR1 is SGHRS and CDR2 is YFSETQ in the germline V gene. CDR3 sequence: CASSLASRENTEAFF. CDR3 nucleotide sequence: TGCGCCAGCAGCTTGGCCTCCAGGGAGAACACTGAAGCTTTCTTT.

The J gene is TRBJ2-7, the V gene TRBV18; D is possibly TRBD1 or TRBD2 (5 bases each). CDR1 and CDR2 from the germline V gene are KGHSH and LQKENI. The CDR3 is made up of 15 amino acids. V was trimmed by 3 bases and J by 0 bases, leaving 12 bases between them. For the CDR3, the DNA is TGTGCCAGCTCACCCGGGACGGCGAGCTCCTACGAGCAGTACTTC. Translation gives CASSPGTASSYEQYF. Together with reference TRBV18 and TRBJ2-7, the CDR3 gives the full variable domain: NAGVMQNPRHLVRRRGQEARLRCSPMKGHSHVYWYRQLPEEGLKFMVYLQKENIIDESGMPKERFSAEFPKEGPSILRIQQVVRGDSAAYFCASSPGTASSYEQYFGPGTRLTVT.

This clonotype was recorded at least ten times. A read error may account for a junction end that differs from germline. The rearrangement links TRBV25-1 to TRBJ1-2; possibly TRBD1 for D (5 bases). There are 14 residues in the CDR3. CDR1 MGHDK and CDR2 SYGVNS come from the germline V gene. The DNA of the CDR3 is TGTGCCAGCGGAGATCGGACATCTAAGTATGGCTACACCTTC. Translation: CASGDRTSKYGYTF.

The chain recombines TRBV4-1 with TRBJ1-5; TRBD1 is a possible D gene (5 bases). Germline values: CDR1 MGHRA, CDR2 YSYEKL. This CDR3 comprises 17 residues. Trimming removed 1 base from V and 2 bases from J, with 15 bases in between. The CDR3 region is CASSQGMSGGGNQPQHF. In nucleotides, the CDR3 is TGCGCCAGCAGCCAAGGGATGAGTGGAGGGGGCAATCAGCCCCAGCATTTT.

This clonotype appeared a few times. The CDR3 DNA reads TGTGCCAGCAGCTTAGCCGGACTAGCGGGGGGGAATGAGCAGTTCTTC. Protein product: CASSLAGLAGGNEQFF. The chain combines TRBV11-2 with TRBJ2-1; TRBD2 matches at 15 bases. CDR3 length equals 16 residues. J lost 7 bases, V lost 1 base, and 2 bases had no gene match. CDR1 SGHAT and CDR2 FQNNGV come from the germline V gene.

This rearrangement joins TRBV5-6 to TRBJ1-2; no clear D. The germline V and J ends were trimmed by 4 bases and 3 bases, with 7 bases remaining between them. Germline V gene lookup returns CDR1 SGHDT and CDR2 YYEEEE. This CDR3 region has 12 residues. CDR3 bases: TGTGCCAGCAGCACCTCAGACTATGGCTACACCTTC. Translation: CASSTSDYGYTF.

CDR3 in DNA: TGTGCCAGCAGCCACGCGACGGGGATAGGGACAGATACGCAGTATTTT. Translation gives CASSHATGIGTDTQYF. The rearrangement links TRBV3-1 to TRBJ2-3, with D possibly being TRBD2 (5 bases). Germline CDR1 LGHDT, CDR2 YNNKEL (reference sequence). Trimming took 3 bases from V and 3 from J, leaving 16 bases between them. CDR3 length equals 16 residues.

This clonotype was found many times. The V call is TRBV10-3, the J call TRBJ2-7, with 8 bases that match TRBD2. Trimming cost V 6 bases and J 3 bases; bases outside gene matches: 4. Germline values: CDR1 ENHRY, CDR2 SYGVKD. The CDR3 loop spans 13 amino acids. In nucleotides, the CDR3 is TGTGCCATCAGCTCCGGGACTAGCTACGAGCAGTACTTC. It specifies CAISSGTSYEQYF.

The gene calls are TRBV20-1 and TRBJ2-5; a weak D match, TRBD1 (5 bases). The DNA end is more similar to TRBJ2-7, so the J call may be wrong. Germline CDR1 reads DFQATT; CDR2 reads SNEGSKA (reference sequence). The CDR3 runs to 12 residues. CDR3 DNA sequence: TGCAGTGCTGTGACCCCAGGGTACGAGCAGTACTTC. Its protein product is CSAVTPGYEQYF.

The V gene is TRBV20-1, the J gene TRBJ2-1, with 13 bases identical to TRBD2. Germline loops: CDR1 DFQATT, CDR2 SNEGSKA (reference sequence). V lost 5 bases and J lost 5; bases outside the gene matches: 9. The length of the CDR3 is 16 residues. This CDR3 reads CSAFPLTSGRDNEQFF. CDR3 coding DNA: TGCAGTGCTTTTCCCCTTACTAGCGGGAGGGACAATGAGCAGTTCTTC.

The V gene is TRBV20-1, the J gene TRBJ1-5, with a weak D call TRBD1 (5 bases). Between the trimmed V and J ends, which lost 0 bases and 0 bases, there was a span of 12 bases. Germline assignment: CDR1 DFQATT and CDR2 SNEGSKA (reference sequence). The CDR3 is 16 amino acids. The CDR3 nucleotides read TGCAGTGCTAGAGACCTCGGGGGAAATAGCAATCAGCCCCAGCATTTT. Residues: CSARDLGGNSNQPQHF.

The rearrangement joins TRBV12-3 or TRBV12-4 to TRBJ2-1; TRBD2 agrees at 7 bases. This CDR3 comprises 13 residues. V was clipped by 6 bases and J by 7 bases; unmatched bases: 6. CDR3 loop: CASSPGTTNEQFF. The DNA for the CDR3 is TGTGCCAGCAGCCCCGGGACTACAAATGAGCAGTTCTTC.

The sample holds a few counts of this clonotype. The chain carries TRBV5-1 and TRBJ2-1, with 12 bases that match TRBD2. The CDR3 length is 15 residues. Losses at the gene ends were 2 bases for V and 7 bases for J; bases not matched to a gene: 4. In germline, CDR1 is SGHRS, CDR2 YFSETQ. CDR3 sequence: CASSFPTSGSNEQFF. The CDR3 coding sequence is TGCGCCAGCAGCTTCCCGACTAGCGGGAGTAATGAGCAGTTCTTC.

CDR3 residues: CASSQELSGANVLTF. The CDR3, as DNA: TGTGCCAGCAGCCAAGAGTTGAGCGGGGCCAACGTCCTGACTTTC. V and J are TRBV3-1 and TRBJ2-6; no reliable D call. Germline loops: CDR1 LGHDT, CDR2 YNNKEL (reference sequence). The ends were cut back, 0 bases at V and 4 bases at J, with 7 bases in the middle. The CDR3 loop spans 15 amino acids.

On this clonotype: A single base separates this from a much larger clone, so it may be a read error. The chain joins TRBV29-1 to TRBJ2-3, with a weak D call TRBD2 (7 bases). The CDR3 has 15 amino acids. Germline CDR1 reads SQVTM; CDR2 reads ANQGSEA. Trimming cost V 3 bases and J 1 base, with 14 bases left between them. CDR3 sequence reads: CSVERGLLGTDTQYF. The CDR3 region has the DNA TGCAGCGTTGAGCGGGGGCTACTTGGCACAGATACGCAGTATTTT.

This clonotype was recorded many times. The chain links TRBV20-1 to TRBJ2-7, with TRBD2 matching over 11 bases. Germline CDR1 reads DFQATT; CDR2 reads SNEGSKA (reference sequence). The V gene end was trimmed by 0 bases and the J gene end by 3 bases; junction bases not matched to a gene: 4. The CDR3 consists of 15 residues. The CDR3 loop reads CSARDPTSGVYEQYF. The CDR3 DNA reads TGCAGTGCTAGAGATCCGACTAGCGGGGTCTACGAGCAGTACTTC.

The J gene is TRBJ2-3, the V gene TRBV20-1; no clear D. CDR1 DFQATT and CDR2 SNEGSKA come from the germline V gene (reference sequence). This CDR3 has 12 residues. V was pared by 0 bases and J by 6 bases, with 7 bases between. CDR3 bases: TGCAGTGCTAGAGATTCCAGGGATACGCAGTATTTT. It encodes CSARDSRDTQYF.

This clonotype was found a few times. This rearrangement joins TRBV27 to TRBJ2-1; TRBD1 matches 8 bases. This CDR3 contains 15 residues. CDR1 is MNHEY and CDR2 is SMNVEV in the germline V gene (reference sequence). Germline trimming cut 6 bases from V and 1 base from J; bases unmatched to any gene: 5. The CDR3 protein is CASSSYRGSYNEQFF. DNA of the CDR3: TGTGCCAGCAGCTCCTACAGGGGGTCCTACAATGAGCAGTTCTTC.

Concerning this clonotype: At one end, the junction sequence differs from germline, possibly due to a read error. CDR3 protein: CASSQGSAGGANGKLFF. DNA of the CDR3: TGTGCCAGCAGCCAAGGATCGGCAGGGGGAGCTAATGGAAAACTGTTTTTT. The chain has TRBV3-1 and TRBJ1-4, with 7 nucleotides matching TRBD1. Per germline, CDR1 LGHDT and CDR2 YNNKEL (reference sequence). The CDR3 runs to 17 residues.

The chain recombines TRBV20-1 with TRBJ2-2; 7 nucleotides match TRBD1. Germline V gene lookup returns CDR1 DFQATT and CDR2 SNEGSKA (reference sequence). J lost 2 bases, V lost 3 bases, and 3 bases had no gene match. This CDR3 is built from 14 residues. The CDR3 here is CSARDRLNTGELFF. CDR3 nucleotide sequence: TGCAGTGCTAGGGACAGGCTAAACACCGGGGAGCTGTTTTTT.

The chain links TRBV20-1 to TRBJ2-5; 8 bases line up with TRBD1. Germline V gives CDR1 DFQATT, CDR2 SNEGSKA (reference sequence). The junction had 4 bases not matched to a gene; V was cut back by 5 bases and J by 2 bases. This CDR3 region has 13 residues. CDR3 nucleotides: TGCAGTGCTGGGGGACAGGCGCAAGAGACCCAGTACTTC. Translating gives CSAGGQAQETQYF.